The T cell receptor beta chain under discussion was sequenced for a study of tumor-infiltrating lymphocytes in primary liver carcinoma. Looking at the study overall: Primary liver carcinoma, confirmed by histopathology, was surgically resected. The study, taken as a whole, reports: Tumor region pairs shared more overlap than did tumor-adjacent and tumor-blood pairs. Relative to blood, tumors carried a significantly larger fraction of the repertoire in their top 250 clones (p = 0.039).

In regard to this clonotype: No antigen is known for it.

The template, about 540 ng total RNA, yielded TCR beta cDNA made with a constant-region primer. Generation of the TCR beta libraries relied on three nested multiplex PCR rounds using slightly modified ARM-PCR. Investigators reported that the first two PCR rounds, at roughly 10 cycles each, used TRBV1-TRBV30 forward primers with a C-beta reverse primer. Each CDR3 protein gets one entry after TCRdb re-called the multiplex PCR reads with MiXCR. The sample carries some 320,000 distinct CDR3 sequences, 60% to 80% recorded once. For blood RNA, unsorted whole blood served as the source, and germline DNA was extracted too. Chronic HBV infection, which was untreated, was present in the patients. There are 19 residues in the CDR3. Germline V lookup: CDR1 MNHEY, CDR2 SVGAGI. Trimming cost V 6 bases and J 5 bases; bases outside gene matches: 14.

The chain carries TRBV6-5 and TRBJ2-1, with 15 bases identical to TRBD2. This sequence originates from a man aged 40-49 years with primary liver carcinoma and hepatitis B virus infection. Sequenced: peripheral blood. The CDR3 DNA reads TGTGCCAGCAGCCTGAGCGGACTAGCGGGAGGGCCGGGACACAATGAGCAGTTCTTC. Amino acid sequence: CASSLSGLAGGPGHNEQFF.